The clone carrying this T cell receptor (beta chain) was seen more than once but under ten times. What it binds is not known. In building TCR beta libraries, iRepertoire HTBI primers were used together with Arm-PCR of CDR3 regions. Per the study methods: Across the samples, identification revealed around 65 TRBV and 11 to 15 TRBJ segments. In TCRdb, the multiplex PCR reads were re-called with MiXCR into one record per CDR3 protein. The V and J calls were determined by TCRdb, not by the authors. The table lists 500,000 to 700,000 distinct CDR3 sequences, 25% to 35% of them singletons. Per the germline V gene, CDR1 is MDHEN and CDR2 is SYDVKM. The CDR3 contains 12 residues. The V end was cut by 7 bases, the J end by 5 bases, with 11 bases between. Time point described: persistent/refractory GD, antithyroid drugs over 5 years with positive TRAb. After RNA was extracted from PBMCs, the TCR library was made from it.

This specimen comes from a study of regulatory T cells in long-lasting Graves disease. Study-wide points: Persistent Graves' disease cases displayed lower TCR diversity than newly diagnosed ones. Clonotypes that were public and shared totalled approximately 3,000 in persistent patients versus approximately 970 in new patients. Persistent disease preferred TRBV28, TRBJ1-2 and TRBJ2-5; new disease, TRBV20-1 and TRBJ2-1.

This TCR was sampled from a female donor with Graves disease. The gene calls are TRBV28 and TRBJ2-5; D is uncertain. The sample consisted of peripheral blood mononuclear cells (PBMCs), taken when the disease was refractory, from a patient treated with antithyroid drugs. CDR3 sequence: CASTNFSETQYF. CDR3 nucleotide sequence: TGTGCCAGCACCAACTTCAGCGAGACCCAGTACTTC.